The 13 T cell receptor beta chains reported below all come from one sample, sequenced in a study of cytomegalovirus exposure and HLA in healthy donors. The primer mix had 60 Vbeta and 13 Jbeta primers. Measured with immunoSEQ multiplex PCR; TCRdb has only the in-frame clones, and not every one. The sample holds 140,000 or so clones, 70% to 85% seen once. The sequencing input was PBMCs. These receptors were obtained from a woman aged 60 to 75 in good health and CMV-seropositive.

The V and J genes are TRBV28 and TRBJ1-2; weak D call: TRBD1 (6 bases). The V end was cut by 6 bases, the J end by 0 bases, with 11 bases between. Germline loops: CDR1 MDHEN, CDR2 SYDVKM. CDR3 length: 14 residues. The CDR3 here is CASRQGSANYGYTF. The DNA of the CDR3 is TGTGCCAGCAGGCAGGGGTCTGCTAACTATGGCTACACCTTC.

This clone was seen a few times. The rearrangement joins TRBV7-2 to TRBJ2-6; 9 nucleotides agree with TRBD1. CDR1 and CDR2 (germline): SGHTA, FQGNSA. Germline trimming cut 5 bases from V and 0 bases from J; bases unmatched to any gene: 8. CDR3 length equals 18 residues. The CDR3 sequence is CASSAYGTGFSGANVLTF. The DNA of the CDR3 is TGTGCCAGCAGCGCGTACGGGACAGGGTTCTCTGGGGCCAACGTCCTGACTTTC.

This clone was counted a single time. The chain combines TRBV6-1 with TRBJ2-1; D unresolved. The CDR3 runs to 16 residues. CDR1 and CDR2 from the germline V gene are MNHNS and SASEGT. V dropped 3 bases and J dropped 0 bases, with 12 bases sitting between them. The CDR3 DNA follows: TGTGCCAGCAGTGAGGTCGCGGAGAGCTCCTACAATGAGCAGTTCTTC. Protein sequence: CASSEVAESSYNEQFF.

This clone was found once. V and J are TRBV5-8 and TRBJ2-1; D unclear. V lost 5 bases to trimming and J lost 3 bases, with 12 bases between them. Germline loops: CDR1 SGHTS, CDR2 YDEGEE. CDR3 size: 14 residues. The CDR3 loop reads CASRVERHYNEQFF. The CDR3 region has the DNA TGTGCCAGCAGGGTGGAGAGGCACTACAATGAGCAGTTCTTC.

This clone has more than one count but fewer than ten. This chain uses TRBV5-5 with TRBJ2-7; 8 positions agree with TRBD1. The trim removed 0 bases at V and 5 bases at J, leaving 4 bases unmatched. This CDR3 region has 14 residues. Germline loops: CDR1 SGHKS, CDR2 YYEKEE (reference sequence). CDR3 sequence reads: CASSLATGEDEQYF. CDR3 nucleotides: TGTGCCAGCAGCTTGGCGACAGGGGAGGACGAGCAGTACTTC. Combining the CDR3 with reference TRBV5-5 and TRBJ2-7 gives the whole variable domain DAGVTQSPTHLIKTRGQQVTLRCSPISGHKSVSWYQQVLGQGPQFIFQYYEKEERGRGNFPDRFSARQFPNYSSELNVNALLLGDSALYLCASSLATGEDEQYFGPGTRLTVT.

The chain couples TRBV7-8 to TRBJ2-6; D ambiguous. This CDR3 contains 15 residues. Germline V gives CDR1 SGHVS, CDR2 FQNEAQ. V lost 5 bases, J lost 4 bases, and 12 bases lay in between. CDR3 in amino acids: CASSTAPAGANVLTF. The CDR3 DNA follows: TGTGCCAGCAGCACAGCCCCGGCAGGGGCCAACGTCCTGACTTTC.

The chain uses TRBV2 and TRBJ2-7; TRBD2 agrees at 13 bases. With V trimmed by 6 bases and J by 5 bases, 4 bases remained unmatched. This CDR3 region has 14 residues. CDR1 and CDR2 from the germline V gene are SNHLY and FYNNEI. The CDR3 sequence: CASRTSGRSDEQYF. The CDR3 DNA reads as TGTGCCAGCAGGACTAGCGGGAGGAGTGACGAGCAGTACTTC.

This clone was found a few times. The sample contains more than one DNA sequence encoding this CDR3. V is TRBV20-1 and J is TRBJ2-7; TRBD1 might be the D (6 bases). In germline, CDR1 is DFQATT, CDR2 SNEGSKA (reference sequence). The CDR3 spans 11 residues. V lost 5 bases and J 3 bases, leaving 8 bases between the germline ends. The CDR3 sequence: CSARDNYEQYF. For the CDR3, the DNA is TGCAGTGCTCGGGACAACTACGAGCAGTACTTC.

The chain employs TRBV6-6 and TRBJ2-7, with TRBD1 matching over 7 bases. The CDR3 is 14 residues long. Per the germline V gene, CDR1 is MNHNY and CDR2 is SVGAGI (reference sequence). V dropped 7 bases and J dropped 4; count of bases not matched to a gene: 10. This CDR3 reads CASTLEGAMYEQYF. The CDR3 nucleotides are TGTGCCAGCACCTTAGAGGGGGCTATGTACGAGCAGTACTTC.

The chain combines TRBV5-1 with TRBJ2-2; 10 positions match TRBD1. The CDR3 totals 16 residues. Unmatched junction bases numbered 5, after V lost 0 bases and J lost 6 bases. Germline CDR1 and CDR2: SGHRS and YFSETQ. The CDR3 DNA sequence: TGCGCCAGCAGCTTGGAGGGGACAGGGGTTGCCGGGGAGCTGTTTTTT. It codes for CASSLEGTGVAGELFF.

The V and J genes are TRBV6-1 and TRBJ1-5; a possible D gene is TRBD1 (6 bases). CDR1 is MNHNS, CDR2 SASEGT, per germline. The CDR3 runs to 15 residues. V was pared by 6 bases and J by 0 bases, with 12 bases between. The CDR3 nucleotides read TGTGCCAGCAGGGTTACAGGGAATAGCAATCAGCCCCAGCATTTT. Translated: CASRVTGNSNQPQHF.

This clone was detected once. V and J are TRBV4-1 and TRBJ2-7; maybe TRBD1 (6 bases). Germline V lookup: CDR1 MGHRA, CDR2 YSYEKL. The CDR3 covers 14 residues. Trimming shortened V by 1 base and J by 5 bases, and 12 bases separated the two germline ends. This chain's CDR3 is CASSQVIQGHEQYF. The DNA for the CDR3 is TGCGCCAGCAGCCAAGTAATACAGGGACACGAGCAGTACTTC.

The chain links TRBV1 to TRBJ2-3; no check of the table's D call, TRBD2, against the DNA was made. TRBV1 is designated a pseudogene. The CDR3 extends over 16 amino acids. The DNA of the CDR3 is TGCACCAGCAGCCAAGAGCCAGCGGGAGGCAGAGATACGCAGTATTTT. This sequence encodes CTSSQEPAGGRDTQYF.